Listed below are T cell receptor beta chains from one sample, sequenced in a study of CD8+ T cells in alopecia areata. The protocol was immunoSEQ multiplex PCR, while the TCRdb copy is restricted to in-frame clones and leaves out a portion. Of 150,000 to 180,000 clones listed, 40% to 60% are singletons. The sequencing used CD8+ T cells sorted from blood, collected at week 0. Receptors originate from a human donor with alopecia areata. Each CDR3 is given with its conserved first and last residue. The D gene is left open where the match is weak. A row's size may be missing; if present it is once, few, many or a size class.

TRBV4-3	few	.	TRBJ2-7	CASSQDAGYEQYF	TGCGCCAGCAGCCAAGATGCAGGCTACGAGCAGTACTTC
TRBV10-2	few	.	TRBJ2-5	CASKHGQETQYF	TGCGCCAGCAAGCACGGCCAAGAGACCCAGTACTTC
TRBV10-2	.	TRBD1	TRBJ2-3	CASRTGTAYTDTQYF	TGCGCCAGCAGGACCGGGACAGCCTACACAGATACGCAGTATTTT
TRBV10-2	few	TRBD1	TRBJ1-2	CASTQGVPNGYTF	TGCGCCAGCACACAGGGGGTGCCTAACGGCTACACCTTC
TRBV6-6	.	.	TRBJ2-2	CASTYGSGRAGELFF	TGTGCCAGCACTTACGGCAGCGGGCGGGCCGGGGAGCTGTTTTTT
TRBV15	few	TRBD2	TRBJ2-5	CATSGLAGGETQYF	TGTGCCACCAGCGGATTAGCGGGGGGCGAGACCCAGTACTTC
TRBV30	few	TRBD1	TRBJ2-7	CAWDRGYEQYF	TGTGCCTGGGACAGGGGCTACGAGCAGTACTTC
TRBV9	.	TRBD1	TRBJ1-2	CASSEGTGNYGYTF	TGTGCCAGCAGCGAGGGGACAGGGAACTATGGCTACACCTTC
TRBV29-1	few	.	TRBJ2-5	CSVEDREGEAGETQYF	TGCAGCGTTGAAGATCGCGAGGGGGAAGCGGGGGAGACCCAGTACTTC
TRBV30	few	.	TRBJ1-1	CAWSQGIEAEAFF	TGTGCCTGGAGCCAAGGTATTGAGGCTGAAGCTTTCTTT
TRBV2	few	.	TRBJ1-4	CASSDATNEKLFF	TGTGCCAGCAGTGATGCAACTAATGAAAAACTGTTTTTT
TRBV7-8	.	.	TRBJ1-1	CASSPLGRRGTEAFF	TGTGCCAGCAGCCCCTTAGGGAGGCGCGGCACTGAAGCTTTCTTT
TRBV27	.	.	TRBJ1-6	CASTLEKRTGRGINSPLHF	TGTGCCAGCACCCTCGAGAAGCGAACAGGAAGGGGGATTAATTCACCCCTCCACTTT
TRBV7-2	few	.	TRBJ2-1	CASSLVVWDEQFF	TGTGCCAGCAGCTTAGTAGTTTGGGATGAGCAGTTCTTC
TRBV29-1	.	TRBD1	TRBJ1-2	CSVVLNYGTDYGYTF	TGCAGCGTTGTACTAAACTACGGGACAGACTATGGCTACACCTTC
TRBV5-6	.	.	TRBJ1-1	CASSLAGTGTEAFF	TGTGCCAGCAGCTTGGCCGGCACTGGGACTGAAGCTTTCTTT
TRBV5-1	.	.	TRBJ2-1	CASKLTDNEQFF	TGCGCCAGCAAACTGACAGACAATGAGCAGTTCTTC
TRBV13	.	.	TRBJ2-3	CASSPLGTISTDTQYF	TGTGCCAGCAGCCCATTGGGGACCATCAGCACAGATACGCAGTATTTT
TRBV29-1	.	.	TRBJ1-4	CSVEGESTNEKLFF	TGCAGCGTTGAAGGGGAGTCAACTAATGAAAAACTGTTTTTT
TRBV5-6	.	TRBD1	TRBJ2-7	CASSPGTGTYEQYF	TGTGCCAGCAGCCCTGGGACAGGCACCTACGAGCAGTACTTC
TRBV25-1	.	.	TRBJ1-4	CASSEVGGNEKLFF	TGTGCCAGCAGTGAGGTCGGGGGGAATGAAAAACTGTTTTTT
TRBV6-1	.	.	TRBJ2-7	CASSEDMSRFYEQYF	TGTGCCAGCAGTGAAGATATGTCCAGATTCTACGAGCAGTACTTC
TRBV5-1	.	TRBD1	TRBJ2-7	CASSLGQGVVDEQYF	TGCGCCAGCAGCTTGGGACAGGGGGTCGTCGACGAGCAGTACTTC
TRBV5-1	.	.	TRBJ2-7	CAREEGYEQYF	TGCGCCAGAGAGGAGGGCTACGAGCAGTACTTC
TRBV15	.	.	TRBJ2-2	CATSRGPGELFF	TGTGCCACCAGCAGAGGCCCCGGGGAGCTGTTTTTT
TRBV27	.	.	TRBJ2-3	CASSWGSTDTQYF	TGTGCCAGCAGTTGGGGTAGCACAGATACGCAGTATTTT
TRBV5-4	many	TRBD1	TRBJ2-7	CASSLRDRGPYEQYF	TGTGCCAGCAGCTTGAGGGACAGGGGGCCCTACGAGCAGTACTTC
TRBV10-3	few	.	TRBJ1-5	CAISDGGRQPQHF	TGTGCCATCAGTGATGGGGGCCGACAGCCCCAGCATTTT
TRBV5-1	.	.	TRBJ2-7	CASSLGYEQYF	TGCGCCAGCAGCTTGGGCTACGAGCAGTACTTC
TRBV13	.	.	TRBJ2-5	CASSLELQETQYF	TGTGCCAGCAGCTTAGAGCTACAAGAGACCCAGTACTTC
TRBV30	.	.	TRBJ1-2	CAWSHGRGGYTF	TGTGCCTGGAGTCATGGCAGGGGAGGCTACACCTTC
TRBV2	.	.	TRBJ2-7	CASSEAGGVYEQYF	TGTGCCAGCAGTGAAGCGGGCGGGGTCTACGAGCAGTACTTC
TRBV4-2	.	.	TRBJ1-2	CASSQERTENYGYTF	TGTGCCAGCAGCCAAGAACGCACAGAGAACTATGGCTACACCTTC
TRBV19	.	.	TRBJ2-1	CATGDPYNEQFF	TGTGCGACGGGGGATCCCTACAATGAGCAGTTCTTC
TRBV23-1	few	.	TRBJ2-1	CASSQSQGNNEQFF	TGCGCCAGCAGTCAATCCCAGGGAAACAATGAGCAGTTCTTC
TRBV29-1	few	.	TRBJ1-1	CSVEHTEAFF	TGCAGCGTTGAACACACTGAAGCTTTCTTT
TRBV29-1	.	.	TRBJ2-2	CSVEVGRNTGELFF	TGCAGCGTTGAAGTGGGGCGAAACACCGGGGAGCTGTTTTTT
TRBV7-3	few	TRBD1	TRBJ2-2	CASSRQGDTGELFF	TGTGCCAGCAGCCGACAGGGGGATACCGGGGAGCTGTTTTTT
TRBV29-1	.	TRBD1	TRBJ1-4	CSVVYRGEEKLFF	TGCAGCGTTGTGTACAGGGGAGAGGAAAAACTGTTTTTT
TRBV9	few	.	TRBJ2-1	CASSIYERDTNNEQFF	TGTGCCAGCAGCATTTATGAGCGGGACACCAACAATGAGCAGTTCTTC
TRBV5-1	.	TRBD2	TRBJ2-3	CASSLALAGETDTQYF	TGCGCCAGCAGCTTGGCCTTAGCGGGGGAAACAGATACGCAGTATTTT
TRBV7-9	few	TRBD2	TRBJ2-2	CASSPLSGGTFTGELFF	TGTGCCAGCAGCCCCCTAAGCGGGGGGACCTTCACCGGGGAGCTGTTTTTT
TRBV5-1	.	TRBD1	TRBJ1-1	CASSLAGGAVPEAFF	TGCGCCAGCAGCTTGGCAGGGGGCGCGGTTCCTGAAGCTTTCTTT
TRBV6-5	once	.	TRBJ1-2	CASEGYYGYTF	TGTGCCAGCGAGGGGTACTATGGCTACACCTTC
TRBV30	few	.	TRBJ1-2	CAWSQQGPNYGYTF	TGTGCCTGGAGTCAACAGGGACCTAACTATGGCTACACCTTC
TRBV7-9	.	.	TRBJ2-1	CASSPITGSMGNEQFF	TGTGCCAGCAGCCCCATAACCGGGTCGATGGGGAATGAGCAGTTCTTC
TRBV15	.	TRBD1	TRBJ2-1	CATSRDPDRAGNEQFF	TGTGCCACCAGCAGAGATCCGGACAGGGCTGGGAATGAGCAGTTCTTC
TRBV5-4	few	TRBD1	TRBJ2-4	CASSLDRDRKNIQYF	TGTGCCAGCAGCCTAGACCGGGACAGGAAAAACATTCAGTACTTC
TRBV29-1	.	.	TRBJ1-2	CSVDTGSYGYTF	TGCAGCGTTGACACCGGGTCCTATGGCTACACCTTC
TRBV6-4	few	.	TRBJ2-2	CASRQTYTGELFF	TGTGCCAGCAGACAGACCTACACCGGGGAGCTGTTTTTT
TRBV7-3	.	.	TRBJ2-1	CASSFSGANEQFF	TGTGCCAGCAGCTTTTCAGGGGCGAATGAGCAGTTCTTC
TRBV13	few	.	TRBJ2-3	CASSPQIASTDTQYF	TGTGCCAGCAGCCCGCAGATAGCTAGCACAGATACGCAGTATTTT
TRBV9	.	.	TRBJ2-2	CASSDPPRGGELFF	TGTGCCAGCAGCGACCCCCCCCGTGGCGGGGAGCTGTTTTTT
TRBV5-6	.	.	TRBJ2-4	CASSFAWQGMWGDIQYF	TGTGCCAGCAGCTTCGCCTGGCAGGGTATGTGGGGAGACATTCAGTACTTC
TRBV7-6	.	.	TRBJ1-4	CASSPRANEKLFF	TGTGCCAGCAGCCCCCGTGCTAATGAAAAACTGTTTTTT
TRBV9	.	TRBD1	TRBJ1-2	CASSVVGTGQGYTF	TGTGCCAGCAGCGTAGTTGGGACAGGGCAGGGCTACACCTTC
TRBV4-3	.	.	TRBJ2-7	CASSQDLDSYEQYF	TGCGCCAGCAGCCAAGATCTTGACTCCTACGAGCAGTACTTC
TRBV6-5	.	.	TRBJ2-3	CASSPGDTQYF	TGTGCCAGCAGTCCGGGAGATACGCAGTATTTT
TRBV15	.	.	TRBJ1-1	CATSRDMGDNTEAFF	TGTGCCACCAGCAGAGATATGGGAGACAACACTGAAGCTTTCTTT